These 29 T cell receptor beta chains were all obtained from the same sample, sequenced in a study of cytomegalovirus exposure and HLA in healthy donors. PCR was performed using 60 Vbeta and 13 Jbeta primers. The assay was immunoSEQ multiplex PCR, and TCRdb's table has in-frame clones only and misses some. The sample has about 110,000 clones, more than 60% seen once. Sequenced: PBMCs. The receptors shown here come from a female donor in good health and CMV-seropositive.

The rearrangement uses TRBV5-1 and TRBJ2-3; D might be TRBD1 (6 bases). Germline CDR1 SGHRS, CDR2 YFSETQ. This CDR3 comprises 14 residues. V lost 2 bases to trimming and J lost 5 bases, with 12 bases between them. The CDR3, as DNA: TGCGCCAGCAGCTTCCTGGGGGCGGGAGATACGCAGTATTTT. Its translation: CASSFLGAGDTQYF.

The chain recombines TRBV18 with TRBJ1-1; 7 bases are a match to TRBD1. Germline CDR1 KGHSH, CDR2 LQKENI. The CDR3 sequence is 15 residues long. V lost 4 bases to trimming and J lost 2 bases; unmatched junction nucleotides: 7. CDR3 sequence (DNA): TGTGCCAGCTCACAAACAGGGGTAGGTAACACTGAAGCTTTCTTT. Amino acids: CASSQTGVGNTEAFF.

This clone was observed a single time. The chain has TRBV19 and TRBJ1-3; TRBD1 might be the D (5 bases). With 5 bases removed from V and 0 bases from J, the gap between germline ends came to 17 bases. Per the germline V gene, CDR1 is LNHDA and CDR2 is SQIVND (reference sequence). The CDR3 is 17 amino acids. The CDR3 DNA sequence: TGTGCCAGTAGTCGGCTCGTACAGGAGAGCTCTGGAAACACCATATATTTT. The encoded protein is CASSRLVQESSGNTIYF.

The CDR3 sequence: CASSPEQGFLSDTQYF. The CDR3 bases are TGTGCCAGCAGCCCCGAACAGGGTTTCTTGTCAGATACGCAGTATTTT. V is TRBV7-9 and J is TRBJ2-3, with D possibly TRBD1 on 6 matching bases. CDR1 and CDR2 (germline): SEHNR, FQNEAQ (reference sequence). Trimming removed 5 bases at V and 4 bases at J, with 19 bases between. The CDR3 runs 16 residues. Filled out from reference TRBV7-9 and TRBJ2-3, the complete variable domain reads DTGVSQNPRHKITKRGQNVTFRCDPISEHNRLYWYRQTLGQGPEFLTYFQNEAQLEKSRLLSDRFSAERPKGSFSTLEIQRTEQGDSAMYLCASSPEQGFLSDTQYFGPGTRLTVL.

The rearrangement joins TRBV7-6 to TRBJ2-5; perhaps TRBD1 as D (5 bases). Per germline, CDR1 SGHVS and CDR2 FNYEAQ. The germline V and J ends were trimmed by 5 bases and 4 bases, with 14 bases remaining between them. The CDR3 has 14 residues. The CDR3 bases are TGTGCCAGCAGCACGAGCAGGGTTGGAGAGACCCAGTACTTC. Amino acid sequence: CASSTSRVGETQYF.

CDR3 in DNA: TGCGCCAGCAGCTTGGGACACGATCAAGAGACCCAGTACTTC. It codes for CASSLGHDQETQYF. This sequence joins TRBV5-1 and TRBJ2-5; D is uncertain. Trimming stripped 0 bases from V and 2 bases from J, with 8 bases between. Germline V gene data show CDR1 as SGHRS and CDR2 as YFSETQ. This CDR3 is built from 14 residues.

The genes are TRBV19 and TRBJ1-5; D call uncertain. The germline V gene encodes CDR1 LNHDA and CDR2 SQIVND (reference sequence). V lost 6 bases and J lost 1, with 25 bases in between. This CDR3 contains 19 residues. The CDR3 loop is CASRSNQMGSYPSNQPQHF. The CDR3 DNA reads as TGTGCCAGTAGGTCGAACCAAATGGGTAGCTATCCGAGCAATCAGCCCCAGCATTTT.

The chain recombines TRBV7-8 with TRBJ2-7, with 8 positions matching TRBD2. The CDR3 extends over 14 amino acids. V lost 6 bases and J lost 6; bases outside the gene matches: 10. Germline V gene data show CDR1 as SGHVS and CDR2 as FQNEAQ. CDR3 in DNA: TGTGCCAGCAGGCGGACTAGCTCTGACGGCGAGCAGTACTTC. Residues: CASRRTSSDGEQYF.

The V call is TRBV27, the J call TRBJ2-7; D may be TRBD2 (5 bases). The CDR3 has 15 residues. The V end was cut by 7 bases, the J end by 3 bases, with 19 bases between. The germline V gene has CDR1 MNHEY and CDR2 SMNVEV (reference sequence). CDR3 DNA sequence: TGTGCCAGCAATCCACTAGGAGGCTCGGACTACGAGCAGTACTTC. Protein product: CASNPLGGSDYEQYF.

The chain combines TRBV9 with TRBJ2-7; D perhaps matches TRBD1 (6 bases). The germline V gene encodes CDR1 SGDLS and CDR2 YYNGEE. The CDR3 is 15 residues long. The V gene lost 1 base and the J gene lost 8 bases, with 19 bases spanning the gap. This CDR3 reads CASSVSGLRQDKQYF. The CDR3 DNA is TGTGCCAGCAGCGTATCAGGGTTGAGACAGGATAAGCAGTACTTC.

The CDR3 DNA is TGCGCCAGCAACTATGGACAGGGGAACACTGAAGCTTTCTTT. Its protein product is CASNYGQGNTEAFF. The chain combines TRBV5-1 with TRBJ1-1, with 8 bases matching TRBD1. Germline lookup yields CDR1 SGHRS and CDR2 YFSETQ. V trimming: 6 bases; J trimming: 1 base; junction bases outside the gene matches: 5. CDR3 length equals 14 residues.

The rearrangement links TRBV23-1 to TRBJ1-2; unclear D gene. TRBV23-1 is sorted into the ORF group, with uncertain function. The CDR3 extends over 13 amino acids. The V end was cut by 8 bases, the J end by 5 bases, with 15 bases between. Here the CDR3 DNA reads TGCGCCAGCTGCCAAAGGGTAGCGTATGGCTACACCTTC. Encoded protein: CASCQRVAYGYTF.

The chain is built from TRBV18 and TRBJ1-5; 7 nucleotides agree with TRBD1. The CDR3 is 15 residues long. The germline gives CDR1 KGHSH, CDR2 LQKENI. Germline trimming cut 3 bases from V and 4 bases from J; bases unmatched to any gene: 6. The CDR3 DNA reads TGTGCCAGCTCACCGCCGGGACAGAGTAATCAGCCCCAGCATTTT. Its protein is CASSPPGQSNQPQHF.

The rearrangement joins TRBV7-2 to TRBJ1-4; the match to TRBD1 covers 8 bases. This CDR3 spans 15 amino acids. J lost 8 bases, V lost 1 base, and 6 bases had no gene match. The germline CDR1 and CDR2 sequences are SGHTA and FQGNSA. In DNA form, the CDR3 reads TGTGCCAGCAGCTTAGAACCAGGGGGCCACGAAAAACTGTTTTTT. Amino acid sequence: CASSLEPGGHEKLFF.

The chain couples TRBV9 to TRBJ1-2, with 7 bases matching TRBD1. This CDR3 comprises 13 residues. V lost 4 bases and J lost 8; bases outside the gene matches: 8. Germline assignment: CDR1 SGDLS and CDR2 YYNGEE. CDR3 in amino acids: CASSPRTGGGYTF. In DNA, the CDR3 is TGTGCCAGCAGCCCCAGGACAGGCGGAGGCTACACCTTC.

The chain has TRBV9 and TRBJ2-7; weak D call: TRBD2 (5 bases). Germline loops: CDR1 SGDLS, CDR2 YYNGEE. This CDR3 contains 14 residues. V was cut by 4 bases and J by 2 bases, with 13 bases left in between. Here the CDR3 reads CASSPEGSTYEQYF. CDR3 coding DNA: TGTGCCAGCAGCCCAGAGGGCAGTACCTACGAGCAGTACTTC.

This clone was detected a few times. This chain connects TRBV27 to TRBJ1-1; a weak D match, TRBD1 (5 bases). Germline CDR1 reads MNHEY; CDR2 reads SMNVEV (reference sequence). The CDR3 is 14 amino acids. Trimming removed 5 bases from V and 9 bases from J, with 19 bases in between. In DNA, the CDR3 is TGTGCCAGCAGTAAGCAGGGAGGATTACTGAAAGCTTTCTTT. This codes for CASSKQGGLLKAFF.

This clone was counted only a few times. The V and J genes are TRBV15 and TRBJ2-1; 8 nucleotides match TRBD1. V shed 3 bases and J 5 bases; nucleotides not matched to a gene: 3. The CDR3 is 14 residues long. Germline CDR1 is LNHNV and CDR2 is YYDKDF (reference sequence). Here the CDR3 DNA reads TGTGCCACCAGCAGGGACAGGGTGGACAATGAGCAGTTCTTC. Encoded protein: CATSRDRVDNEQFF. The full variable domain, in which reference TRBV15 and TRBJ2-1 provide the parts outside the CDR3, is DAMVIQNPRYQVTQFGKPVTLSCSQTLNHNVMYWYQQKSSQAPKLLFHYYDKDFNNEADTPDNFQSRRPNTSFCFLDIRSPGLGDTAMYLCATSRDRVDNEQFFGPGTRLTVL.

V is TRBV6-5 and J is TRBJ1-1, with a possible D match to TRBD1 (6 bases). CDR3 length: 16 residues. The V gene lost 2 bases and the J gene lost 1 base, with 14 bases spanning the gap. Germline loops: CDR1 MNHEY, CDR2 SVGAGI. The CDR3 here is CASSYTDSSANTEAFF. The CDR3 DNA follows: TGTGCCAGCAGTTACACGGACAGTTCCGCGAACACTGAAGCTTTCTTT.

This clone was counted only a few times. In DNA, the CDR3 is TGCGCCAGCAGCTTGTCTCCGGGACAGGGTAACTATGGCTACACCTTC. It translates to CASSLSPGQGNYGYTF. V usage is TRBV5-1 and J usage is TRBJ1-2; 9 bases fit TRBD1. The germline CDR1 and CDR2 sequences are SGHRS and YFSETQ. CDR3 length: 16 residues. V trimming: 1 base; J trimming: 1 base; junction bases outside the gene matches: 5.

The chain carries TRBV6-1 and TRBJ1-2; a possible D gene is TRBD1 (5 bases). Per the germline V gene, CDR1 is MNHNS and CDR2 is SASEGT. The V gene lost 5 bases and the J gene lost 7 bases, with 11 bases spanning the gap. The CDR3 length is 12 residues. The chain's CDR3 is CASSFQGSGYTF. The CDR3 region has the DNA TGTGCCAGCAGTTTCCAGGGCTCTGGCTACACCTTC.

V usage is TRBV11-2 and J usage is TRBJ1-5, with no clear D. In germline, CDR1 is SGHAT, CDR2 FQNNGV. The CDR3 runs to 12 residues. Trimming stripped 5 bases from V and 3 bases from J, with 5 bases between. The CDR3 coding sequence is TGTGCCAGCAGCCCCTACAATCAGCCCCAGCATTTT. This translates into CASSPYNQPQHF.

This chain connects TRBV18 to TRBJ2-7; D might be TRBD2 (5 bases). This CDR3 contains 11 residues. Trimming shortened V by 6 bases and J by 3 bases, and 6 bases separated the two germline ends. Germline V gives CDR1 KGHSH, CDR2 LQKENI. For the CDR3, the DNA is TGTGCCAGCTCCGGGGACTACGAGCAGTACTTC. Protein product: CASSGDYEQYF.

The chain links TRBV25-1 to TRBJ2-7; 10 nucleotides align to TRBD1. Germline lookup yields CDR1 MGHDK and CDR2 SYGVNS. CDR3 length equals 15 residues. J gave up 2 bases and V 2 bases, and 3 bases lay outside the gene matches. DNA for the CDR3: TGTGCCAGCAGTGAACCCGGGACAGGGGCCTACGAGCAGTACTTC. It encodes CASSEPGTGAYEQYF.

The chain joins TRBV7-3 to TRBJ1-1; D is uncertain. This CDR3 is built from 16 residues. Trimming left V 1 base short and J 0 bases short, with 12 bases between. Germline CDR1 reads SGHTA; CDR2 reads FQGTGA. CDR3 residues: CASSLMMGRMNTEAFF. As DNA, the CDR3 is TGTGCCAGCAGCTTAATGATGGGCAGGATGAACACTGAAGCTTTCTTT.

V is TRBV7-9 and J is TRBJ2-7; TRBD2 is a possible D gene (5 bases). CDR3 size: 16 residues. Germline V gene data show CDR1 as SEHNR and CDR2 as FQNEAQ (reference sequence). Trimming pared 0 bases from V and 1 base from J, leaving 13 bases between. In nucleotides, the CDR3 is TGTGCCAGCAGCTTAGCGCTGGGGAGCGGATCCTACGAGCAGTACTTC. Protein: CASSLALGSGSYEQYF.

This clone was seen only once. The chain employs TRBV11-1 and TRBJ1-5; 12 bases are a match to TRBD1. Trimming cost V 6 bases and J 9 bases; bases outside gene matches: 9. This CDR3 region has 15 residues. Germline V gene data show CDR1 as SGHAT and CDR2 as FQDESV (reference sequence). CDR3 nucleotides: TGTGCCAGCAGATCCGGGACAGGGGGCTATGGGCCCCAGCATTTT. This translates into CASRSGTGGYGPQHF.

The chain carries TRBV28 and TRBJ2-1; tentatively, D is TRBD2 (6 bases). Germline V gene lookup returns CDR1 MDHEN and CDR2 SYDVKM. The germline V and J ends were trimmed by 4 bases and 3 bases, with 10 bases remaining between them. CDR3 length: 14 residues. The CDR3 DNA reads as TGTGCCAGCAGTTCGGGAGTCATCTACAATGAGCAGTTCTTC. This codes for CASSSGVIYNEQFF.

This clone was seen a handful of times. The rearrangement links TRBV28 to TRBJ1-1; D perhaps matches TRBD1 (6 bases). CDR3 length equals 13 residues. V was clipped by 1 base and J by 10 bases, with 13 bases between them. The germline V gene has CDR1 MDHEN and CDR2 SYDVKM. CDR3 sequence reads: CASSLFGGLGAFF. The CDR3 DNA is TGTGCCAGCAGTTTATTCGGGGGGCTGGGAGCTTTCTTT.